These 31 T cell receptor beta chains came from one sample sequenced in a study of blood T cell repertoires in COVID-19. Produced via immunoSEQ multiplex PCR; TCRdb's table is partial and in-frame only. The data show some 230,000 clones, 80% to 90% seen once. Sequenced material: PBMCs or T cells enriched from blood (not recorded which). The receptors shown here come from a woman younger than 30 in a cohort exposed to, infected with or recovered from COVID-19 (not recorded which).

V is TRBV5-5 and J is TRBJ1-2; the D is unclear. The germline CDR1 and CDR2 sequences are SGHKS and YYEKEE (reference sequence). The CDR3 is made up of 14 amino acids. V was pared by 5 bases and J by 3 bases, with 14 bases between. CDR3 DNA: TGTGCCAGCAGTTTAGTACAGAAGTACTATGGCTACACCTTC. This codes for CASSLVQKYYGYTF.

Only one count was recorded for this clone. CDR3 protein: CASSQGVTGAYEQYF. DNA of the CDR3: TGCGCCAGCAGCCAAGGGGTTACAGGGGCGTACGAGCAGTACTTC. The V gene is TRBV4-1, the J gene TRBJ2-7, with TRBD1 identical over 7 bases. J lost 4 bases, V lost 1 base, and 7 bases had no gene match. Germline loops: CDR1 MGHRA, CDR2 YSYEKL. This CDR3 is 15 amino acids long.

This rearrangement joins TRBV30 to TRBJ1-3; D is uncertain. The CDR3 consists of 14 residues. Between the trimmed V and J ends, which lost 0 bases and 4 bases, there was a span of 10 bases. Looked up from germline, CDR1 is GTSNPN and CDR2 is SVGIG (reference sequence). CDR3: CAWSVWTGGNTIYF. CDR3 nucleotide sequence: TGTGCCTGGAGTGTATGGACGGGGGGAAACACCATATATTTT.

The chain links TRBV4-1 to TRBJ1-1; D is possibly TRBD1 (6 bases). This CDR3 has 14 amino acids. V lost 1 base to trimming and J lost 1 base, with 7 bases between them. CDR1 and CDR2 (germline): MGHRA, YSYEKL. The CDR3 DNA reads TGCGCCAGCAGCCAAGTGACAGGGAACACTGAAGCTTTCTTT. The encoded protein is CASSQVTGNTEAFF.

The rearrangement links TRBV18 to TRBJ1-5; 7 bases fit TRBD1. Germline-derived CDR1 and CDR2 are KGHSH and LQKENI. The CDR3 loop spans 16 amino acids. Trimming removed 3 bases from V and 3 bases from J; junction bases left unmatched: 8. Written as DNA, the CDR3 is TGTGCCAGCTCACCGGGACAGAATATTTACAATCAGCCCCAGCATTTT. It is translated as CASSPGQNIYNQPQHF.

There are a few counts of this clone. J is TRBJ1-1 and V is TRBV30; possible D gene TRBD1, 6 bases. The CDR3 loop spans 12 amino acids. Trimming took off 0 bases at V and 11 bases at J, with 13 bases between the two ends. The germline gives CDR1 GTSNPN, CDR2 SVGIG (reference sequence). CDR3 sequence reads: CAWSVLRGNAFF. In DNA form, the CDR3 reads TGTGCCTGGAGTGTATTAAGGGGGAATGCTTTCTTT.

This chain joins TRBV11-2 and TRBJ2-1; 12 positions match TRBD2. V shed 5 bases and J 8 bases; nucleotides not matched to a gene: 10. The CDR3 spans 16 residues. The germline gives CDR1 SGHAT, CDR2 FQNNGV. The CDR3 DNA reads TGTGCCAGCAGCCCGCTAGCGGGAGGGGATTGGGATGAGCAGTTCTTC. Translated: CASSPLAGGDWDEQFF.

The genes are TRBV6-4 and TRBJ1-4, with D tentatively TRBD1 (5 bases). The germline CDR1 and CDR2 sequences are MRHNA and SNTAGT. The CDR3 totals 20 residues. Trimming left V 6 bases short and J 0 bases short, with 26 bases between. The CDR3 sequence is CASSGPAGLSIKATNEKLFF. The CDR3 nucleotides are TGTGCCAGCAGCGGGCCAGCAGGGTTAAGCATAAAAGCAACTAATGAAAAACTGTTTTTT.

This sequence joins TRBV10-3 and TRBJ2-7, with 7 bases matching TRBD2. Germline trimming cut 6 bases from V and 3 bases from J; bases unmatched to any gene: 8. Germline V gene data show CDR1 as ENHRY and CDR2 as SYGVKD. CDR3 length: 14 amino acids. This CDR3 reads CAISGGTGYYEQYF. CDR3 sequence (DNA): TGTGCCATCAGCGGGGGGACCGGATACTACGAGCAGTACTTC.

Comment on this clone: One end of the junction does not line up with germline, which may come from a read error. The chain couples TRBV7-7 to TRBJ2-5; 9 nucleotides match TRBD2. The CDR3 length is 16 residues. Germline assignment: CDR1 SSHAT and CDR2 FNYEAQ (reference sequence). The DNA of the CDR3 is TGTGCTAGCAGCCCCGATCGGCTAGCGGGACGTGAGACCCAGTACTTC. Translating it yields CASSPDRLAGRETQYF.

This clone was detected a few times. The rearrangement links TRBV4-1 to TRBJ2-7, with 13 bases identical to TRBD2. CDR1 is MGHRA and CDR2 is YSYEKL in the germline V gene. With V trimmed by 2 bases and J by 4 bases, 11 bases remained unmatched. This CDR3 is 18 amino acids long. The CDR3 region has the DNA TGCGCCAGCAGCCAACGACTAGCGGGAGGCCCTGCTAGTTACGAGCAGTACTTC. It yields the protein CASSQRLAGGPASYEQYF.

The DNA for the CDR3 is TGTGCCAGCAGCTTAGGGCTCAGGGTCGATCAGCCCCAGCATTTT. It yields the protein CASSLGLRVDQPQHF. The chain recombines TRBV7-2 with TRBJ1-5; D is possibly TRBD1 (5 bases). The CDR3 runs 15 residues. V lost 1 base and J 5 bases, leaving 12 bases between the germline ends. The germline V gene encodes CDR1 SGHTA and CDR2 FQGNSA.

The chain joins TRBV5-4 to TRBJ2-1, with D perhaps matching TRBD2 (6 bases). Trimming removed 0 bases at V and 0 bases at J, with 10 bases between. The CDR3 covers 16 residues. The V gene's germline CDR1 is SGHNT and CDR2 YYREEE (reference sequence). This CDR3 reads CASSLDRGSSYNEQFF. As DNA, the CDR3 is TGTGCCAGCAGCTTGGATCGGGGGAGCTCCTACAATGAGCAGTTCTTC.

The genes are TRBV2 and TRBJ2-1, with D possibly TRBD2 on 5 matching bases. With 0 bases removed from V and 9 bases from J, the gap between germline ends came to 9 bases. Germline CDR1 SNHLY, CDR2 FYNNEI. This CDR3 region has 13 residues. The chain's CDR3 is CASSEAPRGEQFF. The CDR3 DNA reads TGTGCCAGCAGTGAAGCACCCCGGGGTGAGCAGTTCTTC.

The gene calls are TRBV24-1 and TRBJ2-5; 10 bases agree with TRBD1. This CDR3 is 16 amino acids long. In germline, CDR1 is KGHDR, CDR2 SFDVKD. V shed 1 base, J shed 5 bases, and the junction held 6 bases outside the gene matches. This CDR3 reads CATSDFGQGVVETQYF. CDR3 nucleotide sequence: TGTGCCACCAGTGATTTCGGACAGGGGGTTGTGGAGACCCAGTACTTC.

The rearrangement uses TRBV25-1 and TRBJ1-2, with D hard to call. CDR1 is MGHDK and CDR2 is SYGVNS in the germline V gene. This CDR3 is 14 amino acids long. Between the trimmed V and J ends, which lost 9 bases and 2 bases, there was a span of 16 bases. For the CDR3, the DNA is TGTGCCAGTCCCGAGGCTTCCGGGAACTATGGCTACACCTTC. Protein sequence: CASPEASGNYGYTF.

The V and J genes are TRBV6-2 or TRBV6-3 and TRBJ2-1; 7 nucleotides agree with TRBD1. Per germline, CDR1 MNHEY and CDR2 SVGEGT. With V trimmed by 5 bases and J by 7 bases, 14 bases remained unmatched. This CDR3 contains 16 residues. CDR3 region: CASSTPTGRLENEQFF. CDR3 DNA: TGTGCCAGCAGTACTCCGACAGGGAGATTGGAGAATGAGCAGTTCTTC.

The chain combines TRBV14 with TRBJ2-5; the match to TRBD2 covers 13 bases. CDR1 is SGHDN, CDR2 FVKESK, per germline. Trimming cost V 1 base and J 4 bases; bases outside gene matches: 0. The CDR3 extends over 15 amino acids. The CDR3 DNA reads TGTGCCAGCAGCCAAGGACTAGCGGGGGGAGAGACCCAGTACTTC. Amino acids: CASSQGLAGGETQYF.

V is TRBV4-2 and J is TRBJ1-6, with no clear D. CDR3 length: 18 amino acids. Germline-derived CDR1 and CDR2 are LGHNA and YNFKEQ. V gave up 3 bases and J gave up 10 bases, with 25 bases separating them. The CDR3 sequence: CASSQPPSRGPGRSPLHF. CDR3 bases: TGTGCCAGCAGCCAGCCCCCTTCCCGAGGGCCGGGAAGATCACCCCTCCACTTT.

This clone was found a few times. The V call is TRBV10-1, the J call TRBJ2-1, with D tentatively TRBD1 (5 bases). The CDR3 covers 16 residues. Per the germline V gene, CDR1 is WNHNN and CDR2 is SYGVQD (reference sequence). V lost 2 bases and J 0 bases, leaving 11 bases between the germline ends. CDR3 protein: CASSERGRSSYNEQFF. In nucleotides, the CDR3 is TGCGCCAGCAGTGAGAGGGGTCGAAGCTCCTACAATGAGCAGTTCTTC.

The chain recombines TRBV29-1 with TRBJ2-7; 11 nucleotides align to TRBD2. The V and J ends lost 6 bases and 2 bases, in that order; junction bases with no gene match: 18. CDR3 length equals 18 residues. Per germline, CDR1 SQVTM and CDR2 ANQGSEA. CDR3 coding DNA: TGCAGCGTAGCTGCGGGACGGTGGACTAGCGGGCGCACCTACGAGCAGTACTTC. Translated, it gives CSVAAGRWTSGRTYEQYF.

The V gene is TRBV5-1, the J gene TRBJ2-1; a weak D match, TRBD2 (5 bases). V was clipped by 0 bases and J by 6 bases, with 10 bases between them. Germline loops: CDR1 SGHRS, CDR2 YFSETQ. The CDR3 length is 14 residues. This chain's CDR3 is CASSLDPSSNEQFF. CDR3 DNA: TGCGCCAGCAGCTTGGATCCTAGCTCCAATGAGCAGTTCTTC.

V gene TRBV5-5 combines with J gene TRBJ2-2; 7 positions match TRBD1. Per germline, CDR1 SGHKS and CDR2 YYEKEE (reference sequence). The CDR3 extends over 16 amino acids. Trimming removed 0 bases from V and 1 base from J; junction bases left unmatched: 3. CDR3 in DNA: TGTGCCAGCAGCTTGGGAGACAGGGTGAACACCGGGGAGCTGTTTTTT. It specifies CASSLGDRVNTGELFF.

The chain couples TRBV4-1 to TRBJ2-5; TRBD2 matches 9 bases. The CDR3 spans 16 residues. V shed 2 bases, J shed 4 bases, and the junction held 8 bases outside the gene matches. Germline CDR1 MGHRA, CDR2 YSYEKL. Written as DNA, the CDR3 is TGCGCCAGCAGCCAATTCGGCGGGGGGGCATCAGAGACCCAGTACTTC. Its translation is CASSQFGGGASETQYF.

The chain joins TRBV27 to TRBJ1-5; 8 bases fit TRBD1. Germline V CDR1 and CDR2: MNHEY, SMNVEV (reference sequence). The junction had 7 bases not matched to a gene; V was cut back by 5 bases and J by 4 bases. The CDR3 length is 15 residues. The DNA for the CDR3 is TGTGCCAGCAGTGCGGACAGGGTGAGAAATCAGCCCCAGCATTTT. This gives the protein CASSADRVRNQPQHF.

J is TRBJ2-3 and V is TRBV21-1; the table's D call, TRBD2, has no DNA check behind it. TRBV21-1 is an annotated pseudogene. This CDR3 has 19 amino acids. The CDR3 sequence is CASIPGETSGRANTDTQYF. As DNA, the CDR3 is TGTGCCAGCATCCCAGGGGAGACTAGCGGGAGGGCCAACACAGATACGCAGTATTTT.

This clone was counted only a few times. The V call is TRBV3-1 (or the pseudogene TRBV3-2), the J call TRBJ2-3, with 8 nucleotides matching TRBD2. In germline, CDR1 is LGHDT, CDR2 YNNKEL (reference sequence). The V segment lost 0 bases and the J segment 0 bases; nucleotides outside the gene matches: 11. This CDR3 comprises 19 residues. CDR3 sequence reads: CASSQEGSGAYPSTDTQYF. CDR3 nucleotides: TGTGCCAGCAGCCAAGAAGGTAGCGGGGCATATCCTAGCACAGATACGCAGTATTTT.

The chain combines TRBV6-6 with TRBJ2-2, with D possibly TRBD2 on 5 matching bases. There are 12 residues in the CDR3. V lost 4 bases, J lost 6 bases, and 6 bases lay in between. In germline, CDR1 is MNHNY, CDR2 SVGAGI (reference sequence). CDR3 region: CASSSDSGELFF. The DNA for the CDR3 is TGTGCCAGCAGTTCGGACTCCGGGGAGCTGTTTTTT.

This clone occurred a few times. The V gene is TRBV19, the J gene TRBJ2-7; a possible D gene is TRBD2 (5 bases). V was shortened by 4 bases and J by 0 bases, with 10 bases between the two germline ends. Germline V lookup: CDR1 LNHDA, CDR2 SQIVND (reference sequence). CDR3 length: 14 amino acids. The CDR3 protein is CASSRSGSSYEQYF. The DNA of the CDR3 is TGTGCCAGTAGTAGGTCGGGGAGCTCCTACGAGCAGTACTTC.

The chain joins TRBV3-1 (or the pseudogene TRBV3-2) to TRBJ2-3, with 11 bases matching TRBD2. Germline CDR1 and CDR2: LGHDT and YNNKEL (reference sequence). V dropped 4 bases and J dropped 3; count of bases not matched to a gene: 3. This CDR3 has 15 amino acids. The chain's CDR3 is CASSPWTSGTDTQYF. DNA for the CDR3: TGTGCCAGCAGCCCTTGGACTAGCGGGACAGATACGCAGTATTTT.

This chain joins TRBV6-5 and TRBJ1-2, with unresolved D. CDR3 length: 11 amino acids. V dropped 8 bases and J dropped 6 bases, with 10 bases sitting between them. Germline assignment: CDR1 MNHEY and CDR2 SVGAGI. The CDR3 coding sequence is TGTGCCAGCCAGGCGGGGAATGGCTACACCTTC. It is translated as CASQAGNGYTF.